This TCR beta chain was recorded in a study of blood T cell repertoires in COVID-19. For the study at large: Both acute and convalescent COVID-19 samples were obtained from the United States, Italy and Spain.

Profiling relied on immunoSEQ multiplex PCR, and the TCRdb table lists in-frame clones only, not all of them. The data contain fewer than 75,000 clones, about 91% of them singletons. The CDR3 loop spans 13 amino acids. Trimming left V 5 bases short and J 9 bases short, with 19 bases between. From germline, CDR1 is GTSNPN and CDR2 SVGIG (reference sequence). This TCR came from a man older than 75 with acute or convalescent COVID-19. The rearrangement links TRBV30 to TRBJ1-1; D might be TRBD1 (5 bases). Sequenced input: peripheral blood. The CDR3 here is CAWSNLQGNKAFF. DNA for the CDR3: TGTGCCTGGTCAAACCTCCAGGGTAATAAAGCTTTCTTT.